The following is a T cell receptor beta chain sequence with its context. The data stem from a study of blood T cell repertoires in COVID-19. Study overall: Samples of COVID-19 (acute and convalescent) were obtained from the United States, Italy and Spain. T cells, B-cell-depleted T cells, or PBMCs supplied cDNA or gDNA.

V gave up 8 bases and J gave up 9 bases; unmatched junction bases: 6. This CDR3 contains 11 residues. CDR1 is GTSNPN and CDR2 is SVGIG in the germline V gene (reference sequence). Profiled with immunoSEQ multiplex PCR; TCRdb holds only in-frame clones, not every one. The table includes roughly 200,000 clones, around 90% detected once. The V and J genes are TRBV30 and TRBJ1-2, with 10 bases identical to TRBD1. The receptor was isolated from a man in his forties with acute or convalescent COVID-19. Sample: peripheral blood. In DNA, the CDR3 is TGTGCCCAAAGACAGGGGGCAAGCTACACCTTC. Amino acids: CAQRQGASYTF.